This T cell receptor (beta chain) appears in the sequencing data of a study of identical twins (dated by TCRdb to the mid-2010s). In terms of the full investigation: TCR alpha and beta repertoires from monozygotic twins, unrelated adults of various ages and cord blood were deep-sequenced to test whether fetal clonotypes persist. Replicate twin experiments were performed at different times using different library preparation protocols to rule out contamination. Points the paper makes about the study in general: Out-of-frame TCR alpha sequences shared between twins showed an excess of low generation-probability sequences compared with coincidental sharing between unrelated individuals. Invariant T cells such as MAIT and iNKT could partly confound zero-insertion analyses, although diverse VJ usage argued against such confounding for most clonotypes. The excess sharing between twins in beta out-of-frame sequences was weaker because fewer shared sequences reduced the signal-to-noise ratio. In monozygotic twins, out-of-frame TCR alpha sharing was systematically underestimated by recombination models, although the models agreed with sharing between unrelated individuals. Fewer insertions were carried by abundant cord blood beta clonotypes; a weaker similar trend was observed in young adult naive repertoires, while no such trend was observed in memory repertoires. Because the same donors could not be followed over many years, the conclusions depended on cross-sectional statistical analysis.

The CDR3 goes from the cysteine to the phenylalanine over 13 residues. Only CDR3 DNA remains: 39 bases, in frame from the first base. According to the germline V gene (reference sequence), CDR1 reads SEHNR and CDR2 reads FQNEAQ. Receptor amplification or capture employed 5' RACE. The sequencer was an Illumina HiSeq 2000. A universal primer binding site was added through template switching, and the final cDNA carried a unique molecular identifier so that TCR cDNA molecules could be counted accurately. Specific primers in the conserved constant-segment region were used to synthesize first-strand cDNA for TCR alpha and beta chains. To control for contamination, each cDNA library was double barcoded with a SMART-Mk sample barcode plus Illumina barcodes. TruSeq adapter sequences, together with Illumina sample barcodes, were added in two successive PCR steps. The TCR alpha and beta cDNA libraries were sequenced on the Illumina HiSeq platform using custom primers. Processing in the source paper ran as follows. Raw reads were processed with MiGEC to extract unique molecular identifiers, and MiXCR was used to determine CDR3 positions. Recombination models were inferred per individual with the repgenHMM and IGoR tools using an EM algorithm. The analysis of shared clonotypes was done with the tcR package in R, with sharing normalized by the product of cloneset sizes. Out-of-frame nonproductive sequences were analyzed to study raw recombination free of thymic and clonal selection effects. TCRdb itself trimmed the public reads at Q25 with fastp, ran MiXCR and retained productive beta chains. Identical CDR3 protein sequences are pooled into one entry, listed with their most common genes and DNA. What appears here as the V and J calls and clone size reflects TCRdb's work, not the paper's. The sample yields about 530,000 distinct CDR3 sequences; approximately 14% were counted once. The leading ten clones occupy about 0.4% of the sample.

A remark on this clonotype: The antigen this receptor binds is unknown. At one of its ends the junction is not consistent with the germline gene, which may arise from a read error.

All donors were healthy Caucasians. Three pairs of female monozygotic twins, all aged roughly 18 to 29 years, made up the twin cohort. CD4+ and CD8+ T cell populations were isolated with positive isolation kits from Invitrogen. The sample was also linked to a second study, of yellow fever vaccine responses in identical twins. From the second report: According to the authors, in identical twins the way T cells responded to vaccination appeared partly convergent and partly personalized. Focusing on identical twins, the study followed the T cell clones that responded to the vaccine, and did so with precision.

The receptor was isolated from a woman between 18 and 29 years old in good health. Sequenced input: CD4+ T cells sorted from blood. This chain is built from TRBV7-9 and TRBJ2-1; the D region is possibly TRBD1 or TRBD2, each matching across 5 bases. Read as DNA, the sequence is TGTGCCAGCGAAGGGGACGGCTACAATGTGCAGTTCTTC. Its protein product is CASEGDGYNVQFF.